This is a list of T cell receptor beta chains from one sample in a study of blood T cell repertoires in COVID-19. Assay: immunoSEQ multiplex PCR; the TCRdb copy retains only in-frame clones and omits some. The sample records under 250,000 clones, around nine tenths being singletons. The sample consisted of PBMCs or T cells enriched from blood (not recorded which). The receptors were gathered from a woman aged 25 to 39 with acute COVID-19. Both conserved end residues are part of each CDR3. A D gene is named only where the DNA matches it firmly. Clone size appears in some rows only: once, few, many, or a class for an expanded clone.

DNA | CDR3 | D | V | length | size | J
TGTGCCTGGAGTGTACAATGGGGGAGGGCGAGGACTGAAGCTTTCTTT | CAWSVQWGRARTEAFF | . | TRBV30 | 16 | . | TRBJ1-1
TGTGCCAGCAGCTTGGCAGGATTCGGTAATGAAAAACTGTTTTTT | CASSLAGFGNEKLFF | . | TRBV5-4 | 15 | . | TRBJ1-4
TGTGCCAGCAGCTTAGGGTCCAGGGGGGCTCGTTTTCAACCCTACGAGCAGTACTTC | CASSLGSRGARFQPYEQYF | . | TRBV7-6 | 19 | . | TRBJ2-7
TGCAGCGTTTTGACAGGGGGCACTGAAGCTTTCTTT | CSVLTGGTEAFF | TRBD1 | TRBV29-1 | 12 | . | TRBJ1-1
TGTGCCAGCAGCTTAGGGAGCGGGGAGCTGTTTTTT | CASSLGSGELFF | . | TRBV13 | 12 | . | TRBJ2-2
TGTGCCAGCAGCCCCCGCCGAGGGGGGGAAACAGATACGCAGTATTTT | CASSPRRGGETDTQYF | . | TRBV9 | 16 | . | TRBJ2-3
TGCAGCGTCGTGTTTGACAGGGGCGCTTCTTACAATCAGCCCCAGCATTTT | CSVVFDRGASYNQPQHF | TRBD1 | TRBV29-1 | 17 | . | TRBJ1-5
TGTGCCAGCAGCCTTGGACAGGGGCTTAATGAAAAACTGTTTTTT | CASSLGQGLNEKLFF | TRBD1 | TRBV7-2 | 15 | . | TRBJ1-4
TGTGCCAGCAGTTACATGGGCGCTGAAGCTTTCTTT | CASSYMGAEAFF | . | TRBV6-5 | 12 | . | TRBJ1-1
TGTGCCAGCAGCGCCGGACTCCTTACGAAGGAGACCCAGTACTTC | CASSAGLLTKETQYF | . | TRBV9 | 15 | . | TRBJ2-5
TGTGCCAGCAGTGACTCGACAGGGGATCCCTACGAGCAGTACTTC | CASSDSTGDPYEQYF | TRBD1 | TRBV6-4 | 15 | . | TRBJ2-7
TGTGCCAGCTCACCGACGGGCAGGGACTCCTACGAGCAGTACTTC | CASSPTGRDSYEQYF | . | TRBV18 | 15 | . | TRBJ2-7
TGTGCCTGGAGTGTATCAGCGGGAAACACTGAAGCTTTCTTT | CAWSVSAGNTEAFF | . | TRBV30 | 14 | . | TRBJ1-1
TGTGCCAGCAGTTTATCGGGGGGGCCCGGTGGGGGCTACACCTTC | CASSLSGGPGGGYTF | . | TRBV27 | 15 | . | TRBJ1-2
TGTGCCAGTAGTATTTTAGCTAACTATGGCTACACCTTC | CASSILANYGYTF | . | TRBV19 | 13 | . | TRBJ1-2
TGTGCCAGCAGCAAGGGACTAGCGGGTCCCAGGGCAGATACGCAGTATTTT | CASSKGLAGPRADTQYF | TRBD2 | TRBV7-6 | 17 | . | TRBJ2-3
TGTGTTATGGGGACAGGGGGCACTGAAGCTTTCTTT | CVMGTGGTEAFF | TRBD1 | TRBV30 | 12 | . | TRBJ1-1
TGCGCCAGCAGCACAACAGTGGCAAACACTGAAGCTTTCTTT | CASSTTVANTEAFF | . | TRBV5-1 | 14 | . | TRBJ1-1
TGTGCCAGTGGGAGGGAGACAGTCAGCACAGATACGCAGTATTTT | CASGRETVSTDTQYF | TRBD2 | TRBV2 | 15 | few | TRBJ2-3
TGTGCCAGCAGTTCCAGGTCCGAGGGGGACACTGAAGCTTTCTTT | CASSSRSEGDTEAFF | . | TRBV27 | 15 | . | TRBJ1-1
TGTGCCATCAGTGAGGGTTCTCAGGGGGTGAATGAAGCTTTCTTT | CAISEGSQGVNEAFF | TRBD1 | TRBV10-3 | 15 | . | TRBJ1-1
TGTGCCAGCAGCATACTAGCGGGGGGGCAAGAGACCCAGTACTTC | CASSILAGGQETQYF | TRBD2 | TRBV2 | 15 | . | TRBJ2-5